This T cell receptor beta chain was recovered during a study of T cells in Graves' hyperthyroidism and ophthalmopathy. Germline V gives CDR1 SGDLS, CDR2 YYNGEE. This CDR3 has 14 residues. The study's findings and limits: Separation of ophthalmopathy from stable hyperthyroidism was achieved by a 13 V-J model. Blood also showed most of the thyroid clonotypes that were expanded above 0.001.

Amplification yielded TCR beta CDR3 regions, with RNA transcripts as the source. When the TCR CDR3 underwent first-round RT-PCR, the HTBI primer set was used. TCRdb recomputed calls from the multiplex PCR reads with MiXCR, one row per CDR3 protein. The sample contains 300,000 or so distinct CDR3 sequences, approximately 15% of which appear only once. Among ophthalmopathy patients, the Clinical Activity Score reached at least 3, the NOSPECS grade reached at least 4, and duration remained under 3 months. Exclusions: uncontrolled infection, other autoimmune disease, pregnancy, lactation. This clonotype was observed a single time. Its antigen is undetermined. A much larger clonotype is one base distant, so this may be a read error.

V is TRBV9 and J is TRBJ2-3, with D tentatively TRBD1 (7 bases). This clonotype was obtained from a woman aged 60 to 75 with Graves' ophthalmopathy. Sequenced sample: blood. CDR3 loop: CASSVEAGTDTQCF. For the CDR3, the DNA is TGTGCCAGCAGCGTAGAGGCGGGGACAGATACGCAGTGTTTT. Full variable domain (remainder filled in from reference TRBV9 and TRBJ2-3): DSGVTQTPKHLITATGQRVTLRCSPRSGDLSVYWYQQSLDQGLQFLIQYYNGEERAKGNILERFSAQQFPDLHSELNLSSLELGDSALYFCASSVEAGTDTQCFGPGTRLTVL.